This TCR beta chain derives from a study of persistence of HIV-infected CD4 T cells. Study-wide results and caveats: Degenerate expanded CDR3beta sequences were enriched among CMV- and Gag-responding cells. TCR analyses could not target the rare provirus-carrying CMV-responding cells.

Overlapping HIV-1 Gag 15-mer peptides at approximately 0.96 ug per peptide per mL were used. CD40L-negative CD69-negative CD45RO-high memory CD4+ T cells were sorted as populations depleted of antigen-responding cells. Undetectable plasma HIV-1 RNA below 50 copies/mL lasted at least 4 years. Sequencing used immunoSEQ version 4 in survey mode. Profiling relied on immunoSEQ multiplex PCR, and the TCRdb table lists in-frame clones only, not all of them. The sample shows 50,000 to 65,000 clones, approximately 75% of them seen only once. As for this clone: The antigen is unknown.

The CDR3 length is 11 residues. V was shortened by 5 bases and J by 4 bases, with 9 bases between the two germline ends. Germline V lookup: CDR1 DFQATT, CDR2 SNEGSKA (reference sequence). The receptor was derived from an adult man with HIV who was CMV-seropositive. The sample was CD4+ T cells sorted from PBMCs after 18-hour stimulation, taken from a patient who received antiretroviral therapy. The chain recombines TRBV20-1 with TRBJ2-7; D is unclear. CDR3 coding DNA: TGCAGTGCTGGGGTTTCATACGAGCAGTACTTC. Its protein product is CSAGVSYEQYF.